What follows are 3 T cell receptor beta chains derived from one specimen sequenced in a study of tumor-infiltrating lymphocytes in oesophageal squamous cell carcinoma. TCRdb reanalysed the PCR reads using MiXCR and keeps one entry per CDR3 protein. The sample comprises 15,000 to 20,000 distinct CDR3 sequences, about 40% of which are singletons, and roughly a tenth rests with the top ten. Sequencing was carried out using normal esophageal tissue next to the tumor. The receptor set was obtained from a male donor with esophageal squamous cell carcinoma.

This chain uses TRBV7-9 with TRBJ2-3; tentative D call: TRBD2 (6 bases). CDR3 size: 15 residues. Germline V gives CDR1 SEHNR, CDR2 FQNEAQ (reference sequence). V was clipped by 2 bases and J by 4 bases, with 13 bases between them. The CDR3 DNA reads TGTGCCAGCAGCTTAACACAGGACTACGCAGATACGCAGTATTTT. This codes for CASSLTQDYADTQYF.

With regard to this clonotype: The CDR3 ends on some other residue instead of the conserved phenylalanine or tryptophan, so this is likely a read error. Because the CDR3's place on the DNA is in doubt, the DNA is left out and the CDR3 is given as listed by TCRdb. This chain uses TRBV12-3 or TRBV12-4 with TRBJ2-1; the DNA was not used to check the table's D call, TRBD1. The CDR3 adds up to 18 amino acids, both ends counted. CDR3: CASRRQGLGYNSPLHFGN.

V is TRBV6-1 and J is TRBJ2-7, with a tentative D call TRBD1 (6 bases). The V end lost 5 bases, the J end lost 2 bases, and 16 bases lay between the germline ends. The CDR3 is made up of 15 amino acids. CDR1 MNHNS and CDR2 SASEGT come from the germline V gene. CDR3 amino acids: CASSSRGFKTYEQYF. The CDR3 region has the DNA TGTGCCAGCAGTTCCAGGGGTTTTAAGACCTACGAGCAGTACTTC.